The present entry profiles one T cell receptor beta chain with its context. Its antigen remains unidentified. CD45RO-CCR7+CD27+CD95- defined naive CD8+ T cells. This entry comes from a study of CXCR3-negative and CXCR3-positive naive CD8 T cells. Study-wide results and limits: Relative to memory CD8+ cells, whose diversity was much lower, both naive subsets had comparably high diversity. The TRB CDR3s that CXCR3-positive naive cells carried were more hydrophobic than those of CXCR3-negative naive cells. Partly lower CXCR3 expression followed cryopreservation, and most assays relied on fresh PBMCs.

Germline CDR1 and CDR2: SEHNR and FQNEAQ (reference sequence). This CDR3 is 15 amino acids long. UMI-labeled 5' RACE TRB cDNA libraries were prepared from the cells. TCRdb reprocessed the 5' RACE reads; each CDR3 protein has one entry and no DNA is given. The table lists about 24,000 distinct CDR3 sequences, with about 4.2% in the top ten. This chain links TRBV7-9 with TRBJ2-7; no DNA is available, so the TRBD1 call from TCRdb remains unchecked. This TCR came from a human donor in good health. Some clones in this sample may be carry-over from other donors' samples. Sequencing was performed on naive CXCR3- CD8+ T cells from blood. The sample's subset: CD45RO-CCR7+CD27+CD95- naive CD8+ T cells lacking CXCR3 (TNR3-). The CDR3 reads CASSSAGGVSYEQYF.